These 20 T cell receptor beta chains were all obtained from the same sample, sequenced in a study of T cell responses to AZD1222 COVID-19 vaccine. Some clones are missing from TCRdb's copy, which holds only in-frame ones; the method was immunoSEQ multiplex PCR. Of around 140,000 clones listed, 80% to 90% are singletons. Sequencing was performed on peripheral blood, taken on day 0 of AZD1222 vaccination. All receptors come from an adult in good health.

The chain carries TRBV5-8 and TRBJ1-1; D call uncertain. V dropped 3 bases and J dropped 0 bases, with 6 bases sitting between them. In germline, CDR1 is SGHTS, CDR2 YDEGEE. This CDR3 is 13 amino acids long. The CDR3 sequence: CASSSLLNTEAFF. The CDR3, as DNA: TGTGCCAGCAGCTCATTATTGAACACTGAAGCTTTCTTT.

This chain joins TRBV7-2 and TRBJ1-5; D possibly corresponds to TRBD1 (5 bases). The CDR3 covers 16 residues. CDR1 SGHTA and CDR2 FQGNSA come from the germline V gene. The V end lost 1 base, the J end lost 1 base, and 11 bases lay between the germline ends. The CDR3 here is CASSLERDGSNQPQHF. In DNA form, the CDR3 reads TGTGCCAGCAGCTTAGAACGGGACGGCAGCAATCAGCCCCAGCATTTT.

DNA for the CDR3: TGTGCCAGCAGTTTCCCGGGACGGGAACCTATGATCTACACCTTC. It translates to CASSFPGREPMIYTF. The chain is built from TRBV27 and TRBJ1-2; perhaps TRBD1 as D (5 bases). The CDR3 runs to 15 residues. The germline gives CDR1 MNHEY, CDR2 SMNVEV (reference sequence). V lost 3 bases, J lost 10 bases, and 21 bases lay in between.

The rearrangement uses TRBV28 and TRBJ1-5; perhaps TRBD1 as D (5 bases). The CDR3 extends over 14 amino acids. V was pared by 3 bases and J by 3 bases, with 9 bases between. The germline CDR1 and CDR2 sequences are MDHEN and SYDVKM. The CDR3 nucleotides are TGTGCCAGCAGTTTGGGACGTATCAATCAGCCCCAGCATTTT. This sequence encodes CASSLGRINQPQHF.

The J gene is TRBJ2-7, the V gene TRBV5-6; D possibly corresponds to TRBD2 (7 bases). V was shortened by 3 bases and J by 6 bases, with 13 bases between the two germline ends. CDR3 size: 13 residues. Per germline, CDR1 SGHDT and CDR2 YYEEEE. The CDR3 DNA is TGTGCCAGCAGCTCGGGGGGCCCTACCGAGCAGTACTTC. This gives the protein CASSSGGPTEQYF.

The CDR3 spells CSALGGETQYF. The DNA of the CDR3 is TGCAGTGCCTTAGGTGGAGAGACCCAGTACTTC. The J gene is TRBJ2-5, the V gene TRBV20-1; D not resolved. The germline gives CDR1 DFQATT, CDR2 SNEGSKA (reference sequence). The CDR3 extends over 11 amino acids. V lost 6 bases, J lost 4 bases, and 9 bases lay in between.

The V gene is TRBV6-5, the J gene TRBJ1-1; D is possibly TRBD1 (6 bases). Germline values: CDR1 MNHEY, CDR2 SVGAGI. V shed 5 bases and J shed 6 bases, with 16 bases lying between them. The CDR3 has 14 amino acids. In nucleotides, the CDR3 is TGTGCCAGCAGTAGTCCAGGGGAAGGTGCTGAAGCTTTCTTT. It codes for CASSSPGEGAEAFF.

The gene calls are TRBV7-2 and TRBJ1-6; no reliable D call. V dropped 2 bases and J dropped 0 bases, with 8 bases sitting between them. The CDR3 covers 16 residues. Germline CDR1 and CDR2: SGHTA and FQGNSA. The CDR3 DNA sequence: TGTGCCAGCAGCTTACGCCGAAGCTCCTATAATTCACCCCTCCACTTT. Translated: CASSLRRSSYNSPLHF.

The V and J genes are TRBV6-2 or TRBV6-3 and TRBJ1-5; 8 nucleotides line up with TRBD1. The CDR3 loop spans 14 amino acids. V gave up 5 bases and J gave up 6 bases; unmatched junction bases: 6. CDR1 MNHEY and CDR2 SVGEGT come from the germline V gene. The CDR3 DNA follows: TGTGCCAGCAGTACGGACAGGGATTTTCAGCCCCAGCATTTT. Its protein is CASSTDRDFQPQHF.

The rearrangement uses TRBV5-6 and TRBJ1-1; no clear D. This CDR3 has 14 residues. The germline gives CDR1 SGHDT, CDR2 YYEEEE. Deletions cut 0 bases from V and 0 bases from J, with 6 bases between. DNA for the CDR3: TGTGCCAGCAGCTTGGCGCTCATGAACACTGAAGCTTTCTTT. Translation gives CASSLALMNTEAFF.

This sequence joins TRBV5-1 and TRBJ2-5; a weak D match, TRBD1 (6 bases). Germline V CDR1 and CDR2: SGHRS, YFSETQ. V shed 3 bases and J shed 4 bases, with 16 bases lying between them. CDR3 length equals 15 residues. This chain's CDR3 is CASSWTVVGGETQYF. CDR3 nucleotides: TGCGCCAGCAGCTGGACAGTCGTAGGGGGAGAGACCCAGTACTTC.

This clone turned up a few times. The chain carries TRBV27 and TRBJ1-3; tentatively, D is TRBD1 (6 bases). Trimming removed 5 bases from V and 1 base from J, with 18 bases in between. This CDR3 spans 17 amino acids. In germline, CDR1 is MNHEY, CDR2 SMNVEV (reference sequence). The DNA for the CDR3 is TGTGCCAGCAGTCCACGCCCCGGGGGCTCATCTGGAAACACCATATATTTT. Translating gives CASSPRPGGSSGNTIYF.

The rearrangement links TRBV7-6 to TRBJ1-5; maybe TRBD1 (6 bases). The V end lost 1 base, the J end lost 6 bases, and 13 bases lay between the germline ends. This CDR3 is built from 15 residues. The V gene's germline CDR1 is SGHVS and CDR2 FNYEAQ. The CDR3 sequence: CASSLDAGEAQPQHF. CDR3 nucleotide sequence: TGTGCCAGCAGCTTAGACGCAGGGGAGGCTCAGCCCCAGCATTTT.

V and J are TRBV10-3 and TRBJ1-5, with no clear D. The CDR3 runs to 15 residues. Germline lookup yields CDR1 ENHRY and CDR2 SYGVKD. Trimming pared 0 bases from V and 0 bases from J, leaving 6 bases between. This CDR3 reads CAISESAGSNQPQHF. The CDR3 bases are TGTGCCATCAGTGAGTCGGCAGGTAGCAATCAGCCCCAGCATTTT.

This clone has a single count. The CDR3 loop reads CASSQGLAAYEQYF. The CDR3 DNA is TGTGCCAGCAGCCAAGGGCTAGCCGCCTACGAGCAGTACTTC. J is TRBJ2-7 and V is TRBV3-1 (or the pseudogene TRBV3-2); possible D gene TRBD2, 5 bases. The CDR3 has 14 amino acids. V was shortened by 1 base and J by 2 bases, with 9 bases between the two germline ends. From germline, CDR1 is LGHDT and CDR2 YNNKEL (reference sequence).

In this sample, this clone turned up once. V gene TRBV5-6 combines with J gene TRBJ2-7, with D possibly being TRBD2 (6 bases). The CDR3 consists of 14 residues. Germline CDR1 reads SGHDT; CDR2 reads YYEEEE. With 2 bases removed from V and 3 bases from J, the gap between germline ends came to 12 bases. For the CDR3, the DNA is TGTGCCAGCAGCTTAGGACTATCTCTCTACGAGCAGTACTTC. This sequence encodes CASSLGLSLYEQYF.

The chain couples TRBV5-4 to TRBJ2-6; 9 nucleotides line up with TRBD2. The length of the CDR3 is 16 residues. V lost 4 bases and J lost 1; bases outside the gene matches: 3. Germline V gene sequence: CDR1 SGHNT, CDR2 YYREEE (reference sequence). This CDR3 is CASSAGGPSGANVLTF. Written as DNA, the CDR3 is TGTGCCAGCAGCGCGGGAGGGCCTTCTGGGGCCAACGTCCTGACTTTC.

This clone was counted once. The chain carries TRBV13 and TRBJ2-2, with a weak D call TRBD2 (6 bases). The CDR3 loop spans 15 amino acids. Germline values: CDR1 PRHDT, CDR2 FYEKMQ (reference sequence). Trimming left V 1 base short and J 7 bases short, with 13 bases between. Written as DNA, the CDR3 is TGTGCCAGCAGCTTAGAAGGAGGGACGGGCGGGGAGCTGTTTTTT. Translated: CASSLEGGTGGELFF.

V and J are TRBV9 and TRBJ2-3; 9 bases fit TRBD2. The V segment lost 4 bases and the J segment 5 bases; nucleotides outside the gene matches: 11. Germline CDR1 is SGDLS and CDR2 is YYNGEE. This CDR3 region has 16 residues. The CDR3 region is CASSFLSSGAGDTQYF. The CDR3 bases are TGTGCCAGCAGCTTTCTCTCTAGCGGGGCGGGAGATACGCAGTATTTT.

V usage is TRBV10-2 and J usage is TRBJ2-2; weak D call: TRBD1 (6 bases). This CDR3 is built from 14 residues. V lost 2 bases and J 6 bases, leaving 10 bases between the germline ends. The germline V gene has CDR1 WSHSY and CDR2 SAAADI. The CDR3 nucleotides read TGCGCCAGCAGTGAGCTACGACAGGCCGGGGAGCTGTTTTTT. This gives the protein CASSELRQAGELFF.